A selection of T cell receptor beta chains follows, all from one sample in a study of T cells in localized non-small cell lung cancer. This table comes from immunoSEQ multiplex PCR, and its TCRdb copy is limited to in-frame clones, with some not included. The profile shows around 48,000 clones, 60% to 80% of them singletons. The specimen was peripheral blood, collected before any cancer treatment. The receptors here all came from a man aged 35 to 70 with stage I squamous cell lung carcinoma. The CDR3 runs from the conserved cysteine through the conserved F or W. The D gene is left open where the match is weak. Clone size is stated in some rows and not others, as once, few, many or a class when expanded.

>TRBD1|TRBJ2-6|once|TRBV5-1
CASSLEGTGSGANVLTF
TGCGCCAGCAGCTTGGAGGGGACAGGATCTGGGGCCAACGTCCTGACTTTC
>.|TRBJ2-6|.|TRBV13
CASSPRADSAGANVLTF
TGTGCCAGCAGCCCCCGGGCGGATTCCGCTGGGGCCAACGTCCTGACTTTC
>.|TRBJ1-1|few|TRBV28
CASSWPTPEAFF
TGTGCCAGCAGTTGGCCGACACCAGAAGCTTTCTTT
>.|TRBJ1-6|.|TRBV28
CASASVGNSPLHF
TGTGCCAGCGCCTCTGTAGGCAATTCACCCCTCCACTTT
>.|TRBJ2-3|.|TRBV6-5
CASSSTDSTDTQYF
TGTGCCAGCAGTTCCACGGACAGCACAGATACGCAGTATTTT
>TRBD1|TRBJ1-1|.|TRBV7-8
CASSPEGQRNTEAFF
TGTGCCAGCAGCCCGGAGGGACAGAGGAACACTGAAGCTTTCTTT
>TRBD2|TRBJ2-3|.|TRBV6-5
CASSFLAGGSTDTQYF
TGTGCCAGCAGTTTCCTAGCGGGGGGGAGCACAGATACGCAGTATTTT
>TRBD2|TRBJ2-7|.|TRBV10-3
CAISESKRGDSYEQYF
TGTGCCATCAGTGAGTCGAAGCGGGGGGACTCCTACGAGCAGTACTTC
>.|TRBJ1-4|.|TRBV29-1
CSIRDTEKLFF
TGCAGCATCAGGGACACTGAAAAACTGTTTTTT
>TRBD2|TRBJ2-3|.|TRBV7-9
CASSYSGGRDTQYF
TGTGCCAGCAGCTACAGCGGGGGAAGAGATACGCAGTATTTT
>TRBD1|TRBJ1-4|.|TRBV7-6
CASSTRAGQGGGEKLFF
TGTGCCAGCAGCACCCGAGCCGGACAGGGGGGGGGTGAAAAACTGTTTTTT
>.|TRBJ2-2|.|TRBV9
CASSVGGELFF
TGTGCCAGCAGCGTAGGGGGGGAGCTGTTTTTT
>.|TRBJ2-7|.|TRBV2
CASSTQTGVSYEQYF
TGTGCCAGCAGTACTCAGACAGGCGTCTCCTACGAGCAGTACTTC
>TRBD1|TRBJ1-4|.|TRBV23-1
CASSQQGQGNEKLFF
TGCGCCAGCAGTCAACAGGGACAGGGCAATGAAAAACTGTTTTTT
>.|TRBJ2-1|.|TRBV5-6
CASSLGGSSSYNEQFF
TGTGCCAGCAGCTTGGGAGGGTCCAGCTCCTACAATGAGCAGTTCTTC
>TRBD2|TRBJ2-1|.|TRBV5-1
CASSFTPSGGGNEQFF
TGCGCCAGCAGCTTCACCCCTAGCGGGGGAGGAAATGAGCAGTTCTTC
>.|TRBJ1-1|.|TRBV18
CASSRAKYTEAFF
TGTGCCAGCTCACGCGCTAAGTACACTGAAGCTTTCTTT
>TRBD2|TRBJ2-7|once|TRBV10-3
CAISEAGGTYEQYF
TGTGCCATCAGTGAGGCCGGGGGGACCTACGAGCAGTACTTC
>.|TRBJ1-2|.|TRBV28
CASSYNSQGFGYTF
TGTGCCAGCAGTTACAATTCACAGGGATTCGGCTACACCTTC
>.|TRBJ2-7|.|TRBV7-3
CASSPGTPTYEQYF
TGTGCCAGCAGCCCAGGGACCCCCACCTACGAGCAGTACTTC
>.|TRBJ1-2|few|TRBV6-6
CASSYKDGGTGYGYTF
TGTGCCAGCAGTTACAAGGACGGCGGCACTGGTTATGGCTACACCTTC
>.|TRBJ2-3|few|TRBV2
CAGRVSTDTQYF
TGTGCCGGCAGGGTGTCCACAGATACGCAGTATTTT
>TRBD1|TRBJ1-5|few|TRBV2
CASSGDREGHQPQHF
TGTGCCAGCAGCGGGGACAGGGAAGGGCATCAGCCCCAGCATTTT
>.|TRBJ1-4|few|TRBV15
CATSRIESAEKLFF
TGTGCCACCAGCAGAATTGAGTCAGCAGAAAAACTGTTTTTT
>TRBD1|TRBJ2-2|few|TRBV7-6
CASSPRQGINTGELFF
TGTGCCAGCAGCCCCCGACAGGGTATCAACACCGGGGAGCTGTTTTTT
>TRBD2|TRBJ2-2|.|TRBV9
CASSPQAGRNTGELFF
TGTGCCAGCAGCCCCCAAGCGGGGAGAAACACCGGGGAGCTGTTTTTT
>TRBD2|TRBJ2-6|.|TRBV5-1
CASSPGGAGANVLTF
TGCGCCAGCAGTCCGGGGGGAGCTGGGGCCAACGTCCTGACTTTC
>.|TRBJ2-7|.|TRBV28
CASSFEGSQQYF
TGTGCCAGCAGTTTCGAAGGGTCCCAGCAGTACTTC
>.|TRBJ2-4|many|TRBV27
CASSLAKNIQYF
TGTGCCAGCAGTTTAGCCAAAAACATTCAGTACTTC
>TRBD1|TRBJ1-6|.|TRBV6-4
CASSIGTDYSPLHF
TGTGCCAGCAGCATCGGGACAGATTATTCACCCCTCCACTTT
>.|TRBJ2-6|.|TRBV28
CASSLGSGPASGANVLTF
TGTGCCAGCAGTTTAGGGTCGGGTCCCGCCTCTGGGGCCAACGTCCTGACTTTC
>TRBD1|TRBJ2-1|.|TRBV7-9
CASSLAFAAGGNEQFF
TGTGCCAGCAGCTTAGCGTTTGCGGCAGGGGGCAATGAGCAGTTCTTC
>TRBD1|TRBJ2-7|.|TRBV4-3
CASSPGGQGAGEQYF
TGCGCCAGCAGCCCTGGGGGACAGGGGGCTGGCGAGCAGTACTTC
>.|TRBJ1-2|.|TRBV30
CAWRGIGGYTF
TGTGCCTGGAGAGGGATCGGTGGCTACACCTTC
>TRBD1|TRBJ2-7|.|TRBV10-2
CASTLGTDYEQYF
TGCGCCAGCACCTTAGGGACAGACTACGAGCAGTACTTC
>.|TRBJ1-1|few|TRBV18
CASSPYSTVTNTEAFF
TGTGCCAGCTCACCTTATTCCACGGTCACGAACACTGAAGCTTTCTTT
>TRBD2|TRBJ2-5|.|TRBV9
CASSVDSSGGALGETQYF
TGTGCCAGCAGCGTAGACTCTAGCGGGGGGGCCCTTGGAGAGACCCAGTACTTC
>.|TRBJ2-2|.|TRBV18
CASSPLERTGELFF
TGTGCCAGCTCACCTCTTGAACGCACCGGGGAGCTGTTTTTT
>TRBD1|TRBJ1-2|.|TRBV28
CASPGQALDGYTF
TGTGCCAGCCCGGGACAGGCCCTTGACGGCTACACCTTC
>.|TRBJ1-6|.|TRBV11-2
CASSLDPGVSPLHF
TGTGCCAGCAGCTTAGACCCAGGGGTTTCACCCCTCCACTTT
>TRBD1|TRBJ2-7|once|TRBV6-5
CASSYSGQASYEQYF
TGTGCCAGCAGTTACTCCGGACAGGCCTCCTACGAGCAGTACTTC
>TRBD1|TRBJ2-1|.|TRBV29-1
CSVDRQGRNEQFF
TGCAGCGTTGACCGACAGGGTAGAAATGAGCAGTTCTTC
>TRBD1|TRBJ1-2|.|TRBV18
CASSPSEGAGEIRGYTF
TGTGCCAGCTCACCGTCAGAGGGGGCCGGGGAGATACGTGGCTACACCTTC
>TRBD1|TRBJ2-3|once|TRBV2
CASSWDRGWDTQYF
TGTGCCAGCAGTTGGGACAGGGGGTGGGATACGCAGTATTTT
>.|TRBJ1-2|few|TRBV9
CASSVAGNYGYTF
TGTGCCAGCAGCGTAGCCGGGAACTATGGCTACACCTTC